Only a few counts were recorded for the clone carrying this T cell receptor beta chain. Original analysis: Reference gene primer amplification gave estimated nucleated cell counts. Profiling relied on immunoSEQ multiplex PCR, and the TCRdb table lists in-frame clones only, not all of them. The V and J calls and clone size were taken over from that table, and D and trimming were inferred from the DNA. The profile shows 240,000 or so clones, roughly 86% of them singletons. This sample is drawn from a study of blood T cell repertoires in COVID-19. CDR3 size: 14 residues. Per germline, CDR1 SGHRS and CDR2 YFSETQ. V was pared by 3 bases and J by 3 bases, with 9 bases between.

This TCR was recovered from a man older than 75 with acute or convalescent COVID-19. Sequenced material: peripheral blood. The gene calls are TRBV5-1 and TRBJ2-2; TRBD1 is a possible D gene (5 bases). The CDR3 sequence is CASSYDSYTGELFF. CDR3 nucleotide sequence: TGCGCCAGCAGCTACGACAGTTACACCGGGGAGCTGTTTTTT.